This T cell receptor beta chain was retrieved from a study of OX40 agonist ivuxolimab in advanced cancers. Clones were sequenced by immunoSEQ multiplex PCR, and TCRdb holds only the in-frame ones, with some missing. The sample has 55,000 to 85,000 clones, 86% seen once. If patients had autoimmune disease history or systemic immunosuppression, they were excluded. As for this clone: Its antigen remains unidentified.

The V end lost 3 bases, the J end lost 2 bases, and 17 bases lay between the germline ends. CDR1 SGDLS and CDR2 YYNGEE come from the germline V gene. The CDR3 has 16 amino acids. Overall study results and limits: Among patients with partial responses at 0.1-3.0 mg/kg, clonal expansion was among the lowest. At 0.1 to 3.0 mg/kg and by week 6, CD4+ and CD8+ T cells in the blood had expanded clonally.

The clonotype was recovered from an adult with an advanced solid tumor such as melanoma, head and neck, liver or kidney cancer. The rearrangement joins TRBV9 to TRBJ1-2; TRBD1 is a possible D gene (5 bases). The sequencing here drew on CD4+ or CD8+ T cells sorted from blood, taken in a trial of the OX40 agonist ivuxolimab. The CDR3: CASSDLRDSANYGYTF. The CDR3 region has the DNA TGTGCCAGCAGCGATCTACGCGACAGTGCAAACTATGGCTACACCTTC.